This entry is about one T cell receptor beta chain. Between the trimmed V and J ends, which lost 5 bases and 13 bases, there was a span of 15 bases. The CDR3 has 13 residues. CDR1 KGHSH and CDR2 LQKENI come from the germline V gene. TCRdb's copy holds only in-frame clones and misses some; the assay was immunoSEQ multiplex PCR. Seen here are over 200,000 clones, approximately 94% observed once, and the top ten hold over 1.5%. These data originate in a study of T cell responses to AZD1222 COVID-19 vaccine. The specimen was peripheral blood, collected 28 days after the second dose of the MenACWY control vaccine. This chain links TRBV18 with TRBJ1-6; D is undetermined. The sequence derives from an adult who received the MenACWY meningococcal vaccine as a control. CDR3 amino acids: CASSEDVGRPLHF. CDR3 DNA: TGTGCCAGCTCAGAGGACGTCGGTCGGCCCCTCCACTTT.